A selection of T cell receptor beta chains follows, all from one sample in a study of T-cell reconstitution after alpha-beta-depleted transplantation in children. Via MiXCR, TCRdb re-called the PCR reads, giving one row per CDR3 protein. This table has 190,000 or so distinct CDR3 sequences, over 5.5% appearing once. This sample comprised PBMCs from the stem cell graft donor, obtained from the stem cell graft. These receptors originate from a human donor who donated a stem cell graft to a child with Wiskott-Aldrich syndrome. Both conserved end residues are part of each CDR3. D genes are given only for firm matches. Clone size is not always given. Where it is, it says once, few, many or a class for expanded clones.

D gene	V gene	clone size	J gene	CDR3 protein	CDR3 DNA
NA	TRBV5-1	few	TRBJ2-1	CASRLIETLNEQFF	TGCGCCAGCAGACTAATTGAGACTCTAAATGAGCAGTTCTTC
NA	TRBV7-9	NA	TRBJ1-3	CASSSIHREGNTIYF	TGTGCCAGCAGCTCGATCCATCGGGAGGGAAACACCATATATTTT
NA	TRBV5-5	many	TRBJ1-2	CASSSGDRGHYGYTF	TGTGCCAGCAGCTCCGGTGATCGGGGGCACTATGGCTACACCTTC
NA	TRBV9	many	TRBJ2-1	CASTRTDSADLYNEQFF	TGTGCCAGCACCAGAACTGACAGTGCTGACCTTTACAATGAGCAGTTCTTC
NA	TRBV12-3/TRBV12-4	few	TRBJ2-2	CASRRNANTGELFF	TGTGCCAGCAGACGTAATGCGAACACCGGGGAGCTGTTTTTT
NA	TRBV20-1	many	TRBJ2-4	CSAIRFILAKNIQYF	TGCAGTGCTATACGCTTTATTCTAGCCAAAAACATTCAGTACTTC
TRBD2	TRBV6-2/TRBV6-3	once	TRBJ2-1	CASSYQAPEAGGYNEQFF	TGTGCCAGCAGTTACCAAGCCCCGGAAGCGGGAGGCTACAATGAGCAGTTCTTC
NA	TRBV5-1	many	TRBJ2-5	CASSLAGTQETQYF	TGCGCCAGCAGCTTGGCCGGGACGCAAGAGACCCAGTACTTC
NA	TRBV6-5	many	TRBJ1-1	CASSPRLSNTEAFF	TGTGCCAGCAGCCCACGACTTTCGAACACTGAAGCTTTCTTT
NA	TRBV7-2	many	TRBJ2-2	CASSFRTIGELFF	TGTGCCAGCAGCTTCAGGACTATCGGGGAGCTGTTTTTT
TRBD1	TRBV30	NA	TRBJ1-5	CAWSGQGLSYGSNQPQHF	TGTGCCTGGAGCGGACAGGGGTTGAGCTACGGTAGCAATCAGCCCCAGCATTTT
TRBD1	TRBV18	NA	TRBJ2-7	CASSPRQPGQGLSYEQYF	TGTGCCAGCTCACCGCGCCAGCCCGGACAGGGTCTTTCCTACGAGCAGTACTTC
NA	TRBV6-5	many	TRBJ1-2	CASSYAGVDGYTF	TGTGCCAGCAGTTACGCGGGAGTCGATGGCTACACCTTC
NA	TRBV2	few	TRBJ2-3	CASRTPGADTQYF	TGTGCCAGCCGGACTCCGGGGGCAGATACGCAGTATTTT
NA	TRBV27	NA	TRBJ2-2	CASSSSANRAVSGELFF	TGTGCCAGCAGTTCAAGTGCAAACAGGGCGGTGTCCGGGGAGCTGTTTTTT
TRBD1	TRBV5-6	NA	TRBJ1-1	CASSSRDRGLSNTEAFF	TGTGCCAGCAGCTCCCGGGACAGGGGGCTCTCGAACACTGAAGCTTTCTTT
NA	TRBV7-9	many	TRBJ2-5	CASSPPPGTQYF	TGTGCCAGCAGCCCCCCCCCCGGGACCCAGTACTTC
NA	TRBV11-2	NA	TRBJ1-2	CASSPTSDPNYGYTF	TGTGCCAGCAGCCCCACCAGCGATCCTAACTATGGCTACACCTTC
TRBD1	TRBV2	NA	TRBJ2-1	CASRPGQGINEQFF	TGTGCCAGCAGACCGGGACAGGGCATCAATGAGCAGTTCTTC
TRBD1	TRBV7-6	many	TRBJ2-7	CASSLGATGLTYEQYF	TGTGCCAGCAGCTTAGGGGCGACAGGGCTTACCTACGAGCAGTACTTC
NA	TRBV6-4	many	TRBJ2-6	CASSRGGLQLFSGANVLTF	TGTGCCAGCAGTCGAGGGGGGTTACAGTTGTTCTCTGGGGCCAACGTCCTGACTTTC
TRBD2	TRBV7-8	many	TRBJ2-7	CASSYTSGAVYEQYF	TGTGCCAGCAGCTATACTAGCGGAGCCGTCTACGAGCAGTACTTC
NA	TRBV5-1	many	TRBJ1-5	CASSSGGNQPQHF	TGCGCCAGCAGTTCCGGGGGAAATCAGCCCCAGCATTTT
NA	TRBV15	many	TRBJ1-1	CATTPRVNTEAFF	TGTGCCACCACCCCCAGGGTGAACACTGAAGCTTTCTTT
NA	TRBV27	many	TRBJ1-4	CASSFRGNEKLFF	TGTGCCAGCAGTTTTCGAGGGAATGAAAAACTGTTTTTT
TRBD2	TRBV11-2	few	TRBJ2-4	CASSLRGGEGENIQYF	TGTGCCAGCAGCTTAAGGGGTGGGGAGGGCGAAAACATTCAGTACTTC
NA	TRBV3-1	few	TRBJ2-6	CASSQDRAKASGANVLTF	TGTGCCAGCAGCCAAGACAGAGCGAAAGCCTCTGGGGCCAACGTCCTGACTTTC
TRBD1	TRBV5-1	NA	TRBJ2-6	CASSLAGQGWANVLTF	TGCGCCAGCAGCTTGGCTGGACAGGGCTGGGCCAACGTCCTGACTTTC
NA	TRBV30	few	TRBJ2-1	CAWSSYGPWFF	TGTGCCTGGAGTTCGTATGGGCCGTGGTTCTTC
NA	TRBV12-3/TRBV12-4	NA	TRBJ2-1	CASSRVAYNEQFF	TGTGCCAGCAGCCGAGTAGCCTACAATGAGCAGTTCTTC
TRBD1	TRBV10-3	many	TRBJ2-2	CAISTGSGELFF	TGTGCCATCTCGACAGGGTCCGGGGAGCTGTTTTTT
NA	TRBV3-1	many	TRBJ2-6	CASSHTGAGANVLTF	TGTGCCAGCAGCCATACAGGCGCCGGGGCCAACGTCCTGACTTTC
NA	TRBV20-1	NA	TRBJ2-3	CSASPYAGDTQYF	TGCAGTGCTAGTCCCTACGCAGGGGATACGCAGTATTTT
NA	TRBV20-1	many	TRBJ2-5	CSASRGARETQYF	TGCAGTGCTAGTCGGGGGGCTAGGGAGACCCAGTACTTC
NA	TRBV28	many	TRBJ2-2	CASSPRRGSLNTGELFF	TGTGCCAGCAGTCCCAGACGGGGCAGTTTGAACACCGGGGAGCTGTTTTTT
TRBD1	TRBV5-1	many	TRBJ1-2	CASSSTLGQGKGNYGYTF	TGCGCCAGCAGCTCTACCTTGGGACAGGGGAAGGGGAACTATGGCTACACCTTC
TRBD1	TRBV5-1	many	TRBJ2-2	CASSSTTGTENTGELFF	TGCGCCAGCAGCAGTACTACGGGGACAGAGAACACCGGGGAGCTGTTTTTT
NA	TRBV12-3/TRBV12-4	many	TRBJ2-1	CASSFWANEQFF	TGTGCCAGCAGTTTTTGGGCCAATGAGCAGTTCTTC
NA	TRBV11-2	NA	TRBJ2-6	CASSLEEVLTF	TGTGCCAGCAGCTTAGAGGAGGTCCTGACTTTC
NA	TRBV29-1	NA	TRBJ2-7	CSVASTYEQYF	TGCAGCGTGGCTAGCACCTACGAGCAGTACTTC
NA	TRBV7-2	many	TRBJ2-1	CASSLFNEQFF	TGTGCCAGCAGCCTATTCAATGAGCAGTTCTTC